This entry lists 30 T cell receptor beta chains sequenced from one sample in a study of early T cells in non-severe SARS-CoV-2 infection (dated by TCRdb to the early 2020s). Preparation of the library involved 5' RACE. Reads for this sample came from a NextSeq 500. TCRdb reprocessed the public reads (quality trimming at Q25 with fastp, clone calling with MiXCR) and kept in-frame beta chains. Rows with a matching CDR3 protein are joined into one entry that keeps the most common DNA and genes. The sample table records around 63,000 distinct CDR3 sequences; 10% of these occur just once. The top ten constitute roughly 16% of the sample. The material sequenced was whole blood, taken at baseline. The receptors originated from an adult who was a healthcare worker with PCR-confirmed SARS-CoV-2 infection or an uninfected control (not recorded which).

The chain combines TRBV11-2 with TRBJ1-2; D is unclear. Germline V gives CDR1 SGHAT, CDR2 FQNNGV. The CDR3 consists of 13 residues. V dropped 4 bases and J dropped 0 bases, with 6 bases sitting between them. The CDR3 region is CASSSQPNYGYTF. In DNA form, the CDR3 reads TGTGCCAGCAGCTCCCAGCCTAACTATGGCTACACCTTC.

This clonotype has just a few counts. A junction boundary mismatches the germline segment, possibly from a read error. The genes are TRBV4-3 and TRBJ2-1, with D tentatively TRBD2 (5 bases). The V gene's germline CDR1 is LGHNA and CDR2 YSLEER. This CDR3 comprises 12 residues. In DNA, the CDR3 is TGCGCCAGCAGCCAAGTGTTTAGCGCCCTAGTCTTC. Translating it yields CASSQVFSALVF.

The gene calls are TRBV7-2 and TRBJ1-1; maybe TRBD1 (6 bases). V dropped 5 bases and J dropped 8 bases, with 18 bases sitting between them. Germline V CDR1 and CDR2: SGHTA, FQGNSA. The CDR3 has 14 residues. The CDR3 loop reads CASSTPSWGREAFF. The CDR3 DNA follows: TGTGCCAGCAGCACACCCTCTTGGGGGCGGGAAGCTTTCTTT.

The sample holds many counts of this clonotype. The chain is built from TRBV12-3 or TRBV12-4 and TRBJ2-1; TRBD2 matches 13 bases. This CDR3 is 16 amino acids long. With 7 bases clipped from V and 6 bases from J, the junction kept 9 bases outside the gene matches. CDR3 bases: TGTGCCAGCAACTCCGGGACTAGCGGGACTATCAATGAGCAGTTCTTC. It encodes CASNSGTSGTINEQFF.

This clonotype was counted at least ten times. The chain is built from TRBV7-2 and TRBJ1-6, with D possibly being TRBD1 (6 bases). The CDR3 is 13 residues long. Trimming cost V 5 bases and J 13 bases, with 15 bases left between them. In germline, CDR1 is SGHTA, CDR2 FQGNSA. CDR3 region: CASSERGLRPLHF. The CDR3 coding sequence is TGTGCCAGCAGCGAGAGGGGGTTGCGTCCCCTCCACTTT.

Only a few counts were recorded for this clonotype. The chain recombines TRBV19 with TRBJ2-1; 7 bases map to TRBD2. Per the germline V gene, CDR1 is LNHDA and CDR2 is SQIVND (reference sequence). CDR3 size: 17 residues. Trimming removed 3 bases from V and 0 bases from J; junction bases left unmatched: 8. The CDR3 loop is CASSITFGRPSYNEQFF. In DNA, the CDR3 is TGTGCCAGTAGTATTACTTTCGGGAGGCCCTCCTACAATGAGCAGTTCTTC.

Details on this clonotype: This may be a read error: a much more frequent sequence differs by one nucleotide. The chain uses TRBV11-2 and TRBJ2-2, with 8 bases matching TRBD2. Germline V gene lookup returns CDR1 SGHAT and CDR2 FQNNGV. V shed 5 bases and J 7 bases; nucleotides not matched to a gene: 12. This CDR3 region has 16 residues. CDR3 bases: TGTGCCAGCAGCCAAGGACTAGCCGGGATAGTCGGGGAGCTGTTTTTT. Protein product: CASSQGLAGIVGELFF.

By proportion, this clonotype is medium-sized (0.01 to 0.1%). V is TRBV28 and J is TRBJ2-7; the match to TRBD1 covers 12 bases. CDR3 length: 15 residues. Germline CDR1 MDHEN, CDR2 SYDVKM. V trimming: 5 bases; J trimming: 4 bases; junction bases outside the gene matches: 6. CDR3 nucleotide sequence: TGTGCCAGCAGTCCCACGGGACAGGGGGCTTACGAGCAGTACTTC. Its protein product is CASSPTGQGAYEQYF.

The CDR3 sequence: CSYGGTLSYEQYF. Written as DNA, the CDR3 is TGCAGTTACGGAGGGACTCTATCCTACGAGCAGTACTTC. The chain recombines TRBV20-1 with TRBJ2-7; the D gene is possibly TRBD2 (6 bases). From germline, CDR1 is DFQATT and CDR2 SNEGSKA (reference sequence). Trimming removed 8 bases at V and 1 base at J, with 15 bases between. The CDR3 length is 13 residues.

This clonotype showed up just a few times. The CDR3 loop reads CASSSNTNTGELFF. DNA for the CDR3: TGTGCCAGCAGCTCAAATACGAACACCGGGGAGCTGTTTTTT. The chain recombines TRBV7-9 with TRBJ2-2; no clear D. CDR3 length: 14 amino acids. Per germline, CDR1 SEHNR and CDR2 FQNEAQ (reference sequence). The V gene lost 4 bases and the J gene lost 0 bases, with 6 bases spanning the gap. Full variable domain (missing parts from reference TRBV7-9 and TRBJ2-2): DTGVSQNPRHKITKRGQNVTFRCDPISEHNRLYWYRQTLGQGPEFLTYFQNEAQLEKSRLLSDRFSAERPKGSFSTLEIQRTEQGDSAMYLCASSSNTNTGELFFGEGSRLTVL.

The J gene is TRBJ2-7, the V gene TRBV4-2, with no clear D. Trimming took 0 bases from V and 2 from J, leaving 17 bases between them. Per the germline V gene, CDR1 is LGHNA and CDR2 is YNFKEQ. The CDR3 totals 17 residues. The CDR3 loop reads CASSQDRDRGATYEQYF. CDR3 sequence (DNA): TGTGCCAGCAGCCAAGATCGAGACCGTGGCGCAACCTACGAGCAGTACTTC.

This clonotype was seen a few times. This rearrangement joins TRBV29-1 to TRBJ2-7, with 7 nucleotides matching TRBD1. The CDR3 contains 11 residues. Trimming removed 8 bases from V and 6 bases from J; junction bases left unmatched: 7. In germline, CDR1 is SQVTM, CDR2 ANQGSEA. In DNA form, the CDR3 reads TGCAGCACACGGCAGGGGGTCGAGCAGTACTTC. Its translation: CSTRQGVEQYF.

This clonotype was counted ten times or more. The chain links TRBV5-1 to TRBJ2-1; 10 nucleotides align to TRBD1. Trimming cost V 4 bases and J 3 bases; bases outside gene matches: 4. Germline V lookup: CDR1 SGHRS, CDR2 YFSETQ. The CDR3 length is 15 residues. The CDR3 DNA is TGCGCCAGCAGCGTTTGGGACAGGGGCTACAATGAGCAGTTCTTC. This encodes CASSVWDRGYNEQFF.

This clonotype was seen ten or more times. The chain has TRBV29-1 and TRBJ2-1; the match to TRBD2 covers 13 bases. V gave up 2 bases and J gave up 7 bases; unmatched junction bases: 11. The CDR3 runs 17 residues. Per the germline V gene, CDR1 is SQVTM and CDR2 is ANQGSEA. The CDR3 coding sequence is TGCAGCGTTGAACCTGGGACTAGCGGGAAATATTTTAATGAGCAGTTCTTC. Its protein product is CSVEPGTSGKYFNEQFF.

This clonotype has more than one count but fewer than ten. The V gene is TRBV4-3, the J gene TRBJ2-7, with D possibly being TRBD1 (5 bases). This CDR3 has 14 amino acids. The germline CDR1 and CDR2 sequences are LGHNA and YSLEER. V gave up 1 base and J gave up 3 bases, with 10 bases separating them. The CDR3 DNA reads TGCGCCAGCAGCCAAGCGGGCAGGGACTACGAGCAGTACTTC. This encodes CASSQAGRDYEQYF.

This clonotype occurred once. Just one base apart from a much larger clone, this may be a read error. The chain links TRBV19 to TRBJ2-5, with TRBD2 matching over 9 bases. The CDR3 totals 14 residues. The germline CDR1 and CDR2 sequences are LNHDA and SQIVND (reference sequence). The CDR3 nucleotides read TGTGCCACTCCTGGACTAGCGCTTCAAGAGACCCGGTACTTC. This sequence encodes CATPGLALQETRYF.

This clonotype has only a few counts. The rearrangement links TRBV13 to TRBJ2-1; tentatively, D is TRBD2 (5 bases). Per germline, CDR1 PRHDT and CDR2 FYEKMQ (reference sequence). V gave up 5 bases and J gave up 6 bases, with 11 bases separating them. This CDR3 has 13 amino acids. CDR3 in DNA: TGTGCCAGCAGCCCTCGACGGGGCAATGAGCAGTTCTTC. Translated: CASSPRRGNEQFF.

This chain links TRBV5-1 with TRBJ2-3; 9 bases align to TRBD2. V lost 4 bases and J lost 5; bases outside the gene matches: 2. The CDR3 sequence is 13 residues long. Germline V gene sequence: CDR1 SGHRS, CDR2 YFSETQ. The CDR3 loop reads CASSSGRLDTQYF. The CDR3 DNA reads as TGCGCCAGCAGCAGCGGGAGGTTAGATACGCAGTATTTT.

Only a few counts were recorded for this clonotype. V gene TRBV4-2 combines with J gene TRBJ1-3; the D is unclear. Trimming removed 0 bases from V and 3 bases from J, with 6 bases in between. The CDR3 is made up of 14 amino acids. Germline V gives CDR1 LGHNA, CDR2 YNFKEQ. CDR3 sequence: CASSQDRVGNTIYF. CDR3 coding DNA: TGTGCCAGCAGCCAAGACAGAGTTGGAAACACCATATATTTT.

This clonotype was seen only a few times. The J gene is TRBJ2-7, the V gene TRBV12-5, with TRBD1 matching over 8 bases. V lost 6 bases and J lost 3; bases outside the gene matches: 7. This CDR3 contains 14 residues. Germline V gene data show CDR1 as LGHNT and CDR2 as FRNRAP. This chain's CDR3 is CASGGDRTYYEQYF. The CDR3 DNA reads TGTGCTAGTGGGGGGGACAGGACCTACTACGAGCAGTACTTC. Filled out from reference TRBV12-5 and TRBJ2-7, the complete variable domain reads DARVTQTPRHKVTEMGQEVTMRCQPILGHNTVFWYRQTMMQGLELLAYFRNRAPLDDSGMPKDRFSAEMPDATLATLKIQPSEPRDSAVYFCASGGDRTYYEQYFGPGTRLTVT.

Many counts were recorded for this clonotype. The V and J genes are TRBV6-2 or TRBV6-3 and TRBJ2-1, with TRBD1 matching over 10 bases. The length of the CDR3 is 14 residues. Germline V gene lookup returns CDR1 MNHEY and CDR2 SVGEGT. The V gene end was trimmed by 8 bases and the J gene end by 4 bases; junction bases not matched to a gene: 5. This chain's CDR3 is CASVEGQGYNEQFF. The CDR3 DNA reads TGTGCCAGCGTCGAGGGACAGGGGTACAATGAGCAGTTCTTC.

This clonotype was observed at least ten times. This chain links TRBV7-2 with TRBJ2-3; 11 bases agree with TRBD1. J lost 2 bases, V lost 4 bases, and 2 bases had no gene match. Germline V gene data show CDR1 as SGHTA and CDR2 as FQGNSA. The CDR3 sequence is 15 residues long. In DNA, the CDR3 is TGTGCCAGCAGCTGGACAGGGGGCCCCACAGATACGCAGTATTTT. As protein: CASSWTGGPTDTQYF.

V and J are TRBV10-3 and TRBJ2-5; no firm D call. The CDR3 spans 14 residues. V gave up 2 bases and J gave up 3 bases, with 10 bases separating them. Germline CDR1 ENHRY, CDR2 SYGVKD. The CDR3 loop is CAISEELKEETQYF. The CDR3, as DNA: TGTGCCATCAGTGAGGAGCTGAAAGAAGAGACCCAGTACTTC.

The chain uses TRBV7-6 and TRBJ2-3, with TRBD2 matching over 9 bases. V lost 2 bases and J lost 4; bases outside the gene matches: 7. Per the germline V gene, CDR1 is SGHVS and CDR2 is FNYEAQ. The CDR3 totals 16 residues. This chain's CDR3 is CASSLLRAGGPDTQYF. The CDR3, as DNA: TGTGCCAGCAGCTTATTACGAGCGGGAGGCCCAGATACGCAGTATTTT. Complete variable domain (other parts from reference TRBV7-6 and TRBJ2-3): GAGVSQSPRYKVTKRGQDVALRCDPISGHVSLYWYRQALGQGPEFLTYFNYEAQQDKSGLPNDRFSAERPEGSISTLTIQRTEQRDSAMYRCASSLLRAGGPDTQYFGPGTRLTVL.

This clonotype was counted ten times or more. This chain joins TRBV6-2 or TRBV6-3 and TRBJ1-2; D might be TRBD1 (5 bases). V dropped 6 bases and J dropped 7 bases, with 21 bases sitting between them. This CDR3 has 15 amino acids. From germline, CDR1 is MNHEY and CDR2 SVGEGT. CDR3 DNA: TGTGCCAGCAGCCTACCGACTGTCGGGGCAGGTGGCTACACCTTC. Protein sequence: CASSLPTVGAGGYTF.

This clonotype was observed at least ten times. This chain joins TRBV14 and TRBJ1-3; D is uncertain. Germline V gives CDR1 SGHDN, CDR2 FVKESK. V lost 4 bases and J lost 0, with 10 bases in between. The CDR3 is 15 residues long. The CDR3 nucleotides are TGTGCCAGCAGCCGACGGGGTTCCTCTGGAAACACCATATATTTT. Its protein is CASSRRGSSGNTIYF.

This clonotype was seen a handful of times. This chain joins TRBV29-1 and TRBJ2-1; D is possibly TRBD1 or TRBD2 (5 bases each). Germline-derived CDR1 and CDR2 are SQVTM and ANQGSEA. The CDR3 spans 12 residues. The V and J ends lost 5 bases and 5 bases respectively, with 10 bases between them. The CDR3 DNA sequence: TGCAGCGTTTGGTTGGGGGACAATGAGCAGTTCTTC. Residues: CSVWLGDNEQFF.

This rearrangement joins TRBV24-1 to TRBJ1-1, with 8 bases identical to TRBD1. Per the germline V gene, CDR1 is KGHDR and CDR2 is SFDVKD. Trimming at V came to 7 bases and at J to 3 bases, leaving 0 bases not matched to a gene. This CDR3 is 12 amino acids long. The CDR3 protein is CATRDRDTEAFF. The CDR3 coding sequence is TGTGCCACCAGGGACAGGGACACTGAAGCTTTCTTT.

The rearrangement joins TRBV12-3 or TRBV12-4 to TRBJ2-3; D ambiguous. Trimming removed 3 bases at V and 6 bases at J, with 7 bases between. CDR3 length equals 12 residues. The CDR3 DNA sequence: TGTGCCAGCAGTTTTTTTGGTGATACGCAGTATTTT. It codes for CASSFFGDTQYF.

The V gene is TRBV4-3, the J gene TRBJ2-2; 7 nucleotides line up with TRBD1. The length of the CDR3 is 18 residues. V was pared by 1 base and J by 0 bases, with 8 bases of the junction left unmatched. CDR1 is LGHNA and CDR2 is YSLEER in the germline V gene. CDR3 coding DNA: TGCGCCAGCAGCCAAGTGTTGACAGGGCGTACGAACACCGGGGAGCTGTTTTTT. Its translation: CASSQVLTGRTNTGELFF.